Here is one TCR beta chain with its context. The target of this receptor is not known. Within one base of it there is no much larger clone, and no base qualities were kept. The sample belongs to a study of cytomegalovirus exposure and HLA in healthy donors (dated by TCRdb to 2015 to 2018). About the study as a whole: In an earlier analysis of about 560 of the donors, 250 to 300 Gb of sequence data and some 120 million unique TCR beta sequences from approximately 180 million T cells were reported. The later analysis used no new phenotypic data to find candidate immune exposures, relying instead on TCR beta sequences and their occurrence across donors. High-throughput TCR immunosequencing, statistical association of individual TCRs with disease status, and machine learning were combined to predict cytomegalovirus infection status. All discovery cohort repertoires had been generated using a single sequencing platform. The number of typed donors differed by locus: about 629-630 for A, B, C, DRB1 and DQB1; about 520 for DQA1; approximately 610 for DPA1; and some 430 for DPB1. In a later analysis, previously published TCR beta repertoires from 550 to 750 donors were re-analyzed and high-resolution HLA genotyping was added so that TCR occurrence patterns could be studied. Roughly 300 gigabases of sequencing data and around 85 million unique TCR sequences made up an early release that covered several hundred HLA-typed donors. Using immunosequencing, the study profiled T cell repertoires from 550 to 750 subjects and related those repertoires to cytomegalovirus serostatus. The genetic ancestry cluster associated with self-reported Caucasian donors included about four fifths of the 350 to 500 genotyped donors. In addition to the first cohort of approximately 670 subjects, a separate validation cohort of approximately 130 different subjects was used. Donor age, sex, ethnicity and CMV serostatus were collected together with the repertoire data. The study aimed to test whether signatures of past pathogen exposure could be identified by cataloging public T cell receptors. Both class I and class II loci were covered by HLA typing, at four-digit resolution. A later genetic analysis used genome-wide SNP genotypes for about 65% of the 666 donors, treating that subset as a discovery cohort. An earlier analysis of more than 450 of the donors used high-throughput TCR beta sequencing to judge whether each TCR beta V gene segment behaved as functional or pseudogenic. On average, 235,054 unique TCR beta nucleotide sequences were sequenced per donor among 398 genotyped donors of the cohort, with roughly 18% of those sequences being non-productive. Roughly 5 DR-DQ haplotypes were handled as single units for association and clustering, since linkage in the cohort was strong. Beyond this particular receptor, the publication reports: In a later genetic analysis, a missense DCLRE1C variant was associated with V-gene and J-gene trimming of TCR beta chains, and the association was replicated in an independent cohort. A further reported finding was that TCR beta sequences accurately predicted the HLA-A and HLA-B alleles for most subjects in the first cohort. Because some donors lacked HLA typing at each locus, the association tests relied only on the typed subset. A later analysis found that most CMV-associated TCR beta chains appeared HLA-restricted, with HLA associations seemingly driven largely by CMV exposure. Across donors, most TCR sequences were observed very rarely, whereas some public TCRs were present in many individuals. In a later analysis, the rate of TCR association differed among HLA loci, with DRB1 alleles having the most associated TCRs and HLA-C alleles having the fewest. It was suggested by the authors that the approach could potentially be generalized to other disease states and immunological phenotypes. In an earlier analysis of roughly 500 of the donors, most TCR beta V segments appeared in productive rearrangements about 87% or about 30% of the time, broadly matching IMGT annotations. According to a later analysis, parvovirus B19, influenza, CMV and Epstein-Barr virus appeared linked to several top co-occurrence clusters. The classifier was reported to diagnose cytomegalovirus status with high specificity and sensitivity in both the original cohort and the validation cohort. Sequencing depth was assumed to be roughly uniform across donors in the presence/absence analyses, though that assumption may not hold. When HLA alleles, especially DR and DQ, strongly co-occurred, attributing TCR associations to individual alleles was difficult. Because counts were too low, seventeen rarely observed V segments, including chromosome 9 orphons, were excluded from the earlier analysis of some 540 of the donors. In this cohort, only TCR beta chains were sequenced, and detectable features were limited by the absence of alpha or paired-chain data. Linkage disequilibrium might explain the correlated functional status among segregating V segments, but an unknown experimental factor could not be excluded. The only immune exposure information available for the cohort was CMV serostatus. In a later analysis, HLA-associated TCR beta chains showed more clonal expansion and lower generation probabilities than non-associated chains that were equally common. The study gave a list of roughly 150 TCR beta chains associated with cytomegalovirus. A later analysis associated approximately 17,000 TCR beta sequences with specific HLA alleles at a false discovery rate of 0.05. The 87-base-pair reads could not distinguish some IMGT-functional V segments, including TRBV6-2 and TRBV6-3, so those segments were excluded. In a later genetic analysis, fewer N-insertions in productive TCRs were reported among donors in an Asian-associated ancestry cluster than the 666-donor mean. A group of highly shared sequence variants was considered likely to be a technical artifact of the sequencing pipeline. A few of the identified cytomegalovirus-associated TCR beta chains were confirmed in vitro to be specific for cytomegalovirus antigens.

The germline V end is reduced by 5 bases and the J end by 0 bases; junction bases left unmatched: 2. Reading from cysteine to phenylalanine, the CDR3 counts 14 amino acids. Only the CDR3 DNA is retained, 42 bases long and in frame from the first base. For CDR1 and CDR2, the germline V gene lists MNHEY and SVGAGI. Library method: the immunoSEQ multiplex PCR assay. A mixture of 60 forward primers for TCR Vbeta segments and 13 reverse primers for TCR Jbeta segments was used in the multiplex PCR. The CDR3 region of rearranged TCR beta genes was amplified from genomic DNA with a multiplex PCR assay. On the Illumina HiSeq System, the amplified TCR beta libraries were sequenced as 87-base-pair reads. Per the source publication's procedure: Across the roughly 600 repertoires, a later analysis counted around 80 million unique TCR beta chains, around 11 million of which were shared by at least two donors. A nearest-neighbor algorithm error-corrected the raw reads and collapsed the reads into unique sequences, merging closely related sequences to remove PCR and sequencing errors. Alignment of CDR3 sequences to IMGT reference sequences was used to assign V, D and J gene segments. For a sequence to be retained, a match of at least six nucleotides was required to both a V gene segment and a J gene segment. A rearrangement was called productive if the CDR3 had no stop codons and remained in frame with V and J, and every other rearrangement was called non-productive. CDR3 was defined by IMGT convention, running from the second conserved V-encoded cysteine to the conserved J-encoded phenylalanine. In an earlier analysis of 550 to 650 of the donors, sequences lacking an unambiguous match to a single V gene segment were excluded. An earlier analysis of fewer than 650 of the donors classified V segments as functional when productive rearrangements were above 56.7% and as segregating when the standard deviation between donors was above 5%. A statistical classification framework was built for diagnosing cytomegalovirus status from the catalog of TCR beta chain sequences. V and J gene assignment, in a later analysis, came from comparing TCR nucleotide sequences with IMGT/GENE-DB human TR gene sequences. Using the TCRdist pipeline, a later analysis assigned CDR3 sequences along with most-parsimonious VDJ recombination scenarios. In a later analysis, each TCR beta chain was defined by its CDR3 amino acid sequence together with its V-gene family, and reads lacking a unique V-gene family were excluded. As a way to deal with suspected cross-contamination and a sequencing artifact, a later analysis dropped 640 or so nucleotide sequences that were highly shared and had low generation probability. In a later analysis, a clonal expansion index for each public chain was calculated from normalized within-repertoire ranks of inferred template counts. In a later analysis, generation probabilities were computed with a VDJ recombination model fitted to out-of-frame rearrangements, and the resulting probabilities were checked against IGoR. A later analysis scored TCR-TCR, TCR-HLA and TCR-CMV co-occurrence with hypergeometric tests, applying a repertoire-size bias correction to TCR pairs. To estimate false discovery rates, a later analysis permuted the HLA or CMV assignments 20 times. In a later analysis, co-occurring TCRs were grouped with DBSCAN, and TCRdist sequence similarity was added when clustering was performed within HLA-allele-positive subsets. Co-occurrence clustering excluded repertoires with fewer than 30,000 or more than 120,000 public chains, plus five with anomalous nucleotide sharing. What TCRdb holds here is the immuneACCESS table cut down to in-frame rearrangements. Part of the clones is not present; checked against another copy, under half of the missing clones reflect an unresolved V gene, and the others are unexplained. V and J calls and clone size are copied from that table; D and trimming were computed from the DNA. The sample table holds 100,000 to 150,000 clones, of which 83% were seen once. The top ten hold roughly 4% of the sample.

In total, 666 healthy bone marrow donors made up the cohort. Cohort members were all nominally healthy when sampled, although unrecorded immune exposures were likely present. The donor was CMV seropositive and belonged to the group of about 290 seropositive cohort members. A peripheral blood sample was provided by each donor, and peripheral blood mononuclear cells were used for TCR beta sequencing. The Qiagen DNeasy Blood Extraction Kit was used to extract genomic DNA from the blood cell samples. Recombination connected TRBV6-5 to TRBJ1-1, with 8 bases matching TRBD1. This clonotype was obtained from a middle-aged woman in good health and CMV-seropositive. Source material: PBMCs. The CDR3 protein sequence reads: CASSRQGMNTEAFF. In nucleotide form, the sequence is TGTGCCAGCAGTAGACAGGGGATGAACACTGAAGCTTTCTTT.